This T cell receptor (beta chain) was profiled in a study of blood T cell repertoires in COVID-19. On the study more broadly: Italy, Spain and the United States were the sources of the convalescent and acute COVID-19 samples.

This CDR3 has 13 amino acids. The germline V and J ends were trimmed by 3 bases and 3 bases, with 7 bases remaining between them. From germline, CDR1 is KGHSH and CDR2 LQKENI. Turning to this clone: Other DNA sequences in this specimen translate into the identical CDR3.

Generated by immunoSEQ multiplex PCR, the TCRdb table keeps only in-frame clones and is missing some. Altogether roughly 260,000 clones are present, about 85% being singletons, with the ten largest covering approximately 4%. The sample consisted of peripheral blood. The V gene is TRBV18, the J gene TRBJ2-3, with D possibly matching TRBD2 (5 bases). The receptor was isolated from a man in his 60s who had recovered from COVID-19. The CDR3 spells CASSPPGTDTQYF. The CDR3 DNA reads as TGTGCCAGCTCACCCCCGGGGACAGATACGCAGTATTTT. The full variable domain, completed using reference TRBV18 and TRBJ2-3, is NAGVMQNPRHLVRRRGQEARLRCSPMKGHSHVYWYRQLPEEGLKFMVYLQKENIIDESGMPKERFSAEFPKEGPSILRIQQVVRGDSAAYFCASSPPGTDTQYFGPGTRLTVL.